The clone carrying this T cell receptor beta chain was found many times. This entry is derived from a study of neurological immune-mediated disorders. The ends lost 0 bases at V and 8 bases at J; junction bases unmatched: 9. The CDR3 is made up of 15 amino acids. CDR1 and CDR2 from the germline V gene are DFQATT and SNEGSKA (reference sequence). TCRdb itself ran the 5' RACE reads through MiXCR, one entry per CDR3 protein. The top ten clones hold over 1% of a sample with about 120,000 distinct CDR3 sequences, about 3.2% of them seen once. The receptor's source is a woman aged 30 to 39 with multiple sclerosis. V is TRBV20-1 and J is TRBJ2-1; 8 nucleotides agree with TRBD2. Sequenced: PBMCs. CDR3: CSARDYYGSGDEQFF. The DNA of the CDR3 is TGCAGTGCTAGAGATTATTATGGTAGCGGGGATGAGCAGTTCTTC.